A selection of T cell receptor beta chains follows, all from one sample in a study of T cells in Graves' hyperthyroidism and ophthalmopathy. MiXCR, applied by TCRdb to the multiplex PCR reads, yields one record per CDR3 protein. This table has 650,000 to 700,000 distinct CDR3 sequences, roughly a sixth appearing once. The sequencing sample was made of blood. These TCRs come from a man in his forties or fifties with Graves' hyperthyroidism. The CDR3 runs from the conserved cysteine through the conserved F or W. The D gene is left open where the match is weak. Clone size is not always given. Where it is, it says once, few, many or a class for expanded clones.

CDR3nt: TGTGCCAGCAGCTTAGCCTATCGTCATACGCGGAAGACCCAGTACTTC; CDR3aa: CASSLAYRHTRKTQYF; v_gene: TRBV7-9; abundance: many; j_gene: TRBJ2-5; d_gene: .
CDR3nt: TGTGCCAGCAGTAACCGCGGGAGAGGGACAGATACGCAGTATTTT; CDR3aa: CASSNRGRGTDTQYF; v_gene: TRBV28; abundance: many; j_gene: TRBJ2-3; d_gene: TRBD2
CDR3nt: TGTGCCAGCAAAAGCGGAGGGACCAATGAGCAGTTCTTC; CDR3aa: CASKSGGTNEQFF; v_gene: TRBV6-1; abundance: many; j_gene: TRBJ2-1; d_gene: .
CDR3nt: TGTGCCAGCAGGCCTACAGGGATCGAAGGCACCATATATTTT; CDR3aa: CASRPTGIEGTIYF; v_gene: TRBV11-2; abundance: .; j_gene: TRBJ1-3; d_gene: .
CDR3nt: TGTGCCAGCAGCTTAGGGACTCCTGAAGCTTTCTTT; CDR3aa: CASSLGTPEAFF; v_gene: TRBV7-9; abundance: few; j_gene: TRBJ1-1; d_gene: .
CDR3nt: TGCGCCAGCAGCTCAAGACTGTACTCCTACGAGCAGTACTTC; CDR3aa: CASSSRLYSYEQYF; v_gene: TRBV5-1; abundance: many; j_gene: TRBJ2-7; d_gene: .
CDR3nt: TGCAGCGTTGGGGCCGGGACAGGAGGAAACACCATATATTTT; CDR3aa: CSVGAGTGGNTIYF; v_gene: TRBV29-1; abundance: .; j_gene: TRBJ1-3; d_gene: TRBD1
CDR3nt: TGTGCCAGCTCACCTGTGAACACCGGGGAGCTGTTTTTT; CDR3aa: CASSPVNTGELFF; v_gene: TRBV18; abundance: many; j_gene: TRBJ2-2; d_gene: .
CDR3nt: TGTGCTAGTGGTTTGCAGGGAAGAATCTACGAGCAGTACTTC; CDR3aa: CASGLQGRIYEQYF; v_gene: TRBV12-5; abundance: .; j_gene: TRBJ2-7; d_gene: .
CDR3nt: TGTGCCAGCAGCCACGGAATAGCGGGAGGAAAGTACAATGAGCAGTTCTTC; CDR3aa: CASSHGIAGGKYNEQFF; v_gene: TRBV3-1; abundance: many; j_gene: TRBJ2-1; d_gene: TRBD2
CDR3nt: TGTGCCAGTAGTATTTCAGGGAAGACCTATGGCTACACCTTC; CDR3aa: CASSISGKTYGYTF; v_gene: TRBV19; abundance: many; j_gene: TRBJ1-2; d_gene: .
CDR3nt: TGTGCCAGCAGTGATCCCAGCTTGCCTGGAAATCAGCCCCAGCATTTT; CDR3aa: CASSDPSLPGNQPQHF; v_gene: TRBV2; abundance: many; j_gene: TRBJ1-5; d_gene: .
CDR3nt: TGTGCCTGGAGTGGGCTGGGACAGATGAACACTGAAGCTTTCTTT; CDR3aa: CAWSGLGQMNTEAFF; v_gene: TRBV30; abundance: many; j_gene: TRBJ1-1; d_gene: TRBD1
CDR3nt: TGTGCCAGTAGCTTCATAATGGCGGACGCAACTAATGAAAAACTGTTTTTT; CDR3aa: CASSFIMADATNEKLFF; v_gene: TRBV19; abundance: many; j_gene: TRBJ1-4; d_gene: .
CDR3nt: TGTGCCAGTAGTATGGGACAGGGGTATCTGAATCAGCCCCAGCATTTT; CDR3aa: CASSMGQGYLNQPQHF; v_gene: TRBV19; abundance: .; j_gene: TRBJ1-5; d_gene: TRBD1
CDR3nt: TGTGCCAGCAGTTTAAAAGAAACAGGGTGGTGGAACACTGAAGCTTTCTTT; CDR3aa: CASSLKETGWWNTEAFF; v_gene: TRBV28; abundance: many; j_gene: TRBJ1-1; d_gene: .
CDR3nt: TGTGCCAGCAGTTGGTCGGCAGGGGAGGACACTGAAGCTTTCTTT; CDR3aa: CASSWSAGEDTEAFF; v_gene: TRBV27; abundance: many; j_gene: TRBJ1-1; d_gene: .
CDR3nt: TGTGCCTGGAAAGAGGGAGGGCCTAAATTAGGGGAGCTGTTTTTT; CDR3aa: CAWKEGGPKLGELFF; v_gene: TRBV30; abundance: few; j_gene: TRBJ2-2; d_gene: TRBD2
CDR3nt: TGCAGTGCTAGGAGAGGCTACGGAGGGGCCTCCGGCACAGATACGCAGTATTTT; CDR3aa: CSARRGYGGASGTDTQYF; v_gene: TRBV20-1; abundance: .; j_gene: TRBJ2-3; d_gene: .
CDR3nt: TGTGCCTGGGGGAACTGGGGAGGGGCCCAGTACTTC; CDR3aa: CAWGNWGGAQYF; v_gene: TRBV30; abundance: many; j_gene: TRBJ2-5; d_gene: TRBD2
CDR3nt: TGTGCCAGCAGCGATCGGACAGCGACCGGAAACACCATATATTTT; CDR3aa: CASSDRTATGNTIYF; v_gene: TRBV5-6; abundance: many; j_gene: TRBJ1-3; d_gene: .
CDR3nt: TGCAGTGCTAGTCCGCCTAGCGGAACAGATACGCAGTATTTT; CDR3aa: CSASPPSGTDTQYF; v_gene: TRBV20-1; abundance: many; j_gene: TRBJ2-3; d_gene: TRBD2
CDR3nt: TGCGCCAGCACAACAGACAGTCCTGGAAACACCATATATTTT; CDR3aa: CASTTDSPGNTIYF; v_gene: TRBV5-1; abundance: few; j_gene: TRBJ1-3; d_gene: .
CDR3nt: TGTGCCACCAGTGACCCCGGACTAGCGGGAGTTCAGTTCTTC; CDR3aa: CATSDPGLAGVQFF; v_gene: TRBV24-1; abundance: .; j_gene: TRBJ2-1; d_gene: TRBD2
CDR3nt: TGCGCCAGCAGTGGCGGGACTTCCCTCTACGAGCAGTACTTC; CDR3aa: CASSGGTSLYEQYF; v_gene: TRBV10-1; abundance: many; j_gene: TRBJ2-7; d_gene: .
CDR3nt: TGTGCCAGCAGTTACCAGGGGGGAATTGAAGCTTTCTTT; CDR3aa: CASSYQGGIEAFF; v_gene: TRBV6-5; abundance: few; j_gene: TRBJ1-1; d_gene: TRBD1
CDR3nt: TGTGCCAGTAGTATATCCTCGGCAGGGGACGGTGGCTACACCTTC; CDR3aa: CASSISSAGDGGYTF; v_gene: TRBV19; abundance: many; j_gene: TRBJ1-2; d_gene: .
CDR3nt: TGCGCCAGCAGGGAAGGACAGGGGGTTTCCACTGAAGCTTTCTTT; CDR3aa: CASREGQGVSTEAFF; v_gene: TRBV5-1; abundance: .; j_gene: TRBJ1-1; d_gene: TRBD1
CDR3nt: TGTGCCAGCAGCTTAGAGGCAGCGCAAGAGACCCAGTACTTC; CDR3aa: CASSLEAAQETQYF; v_gene: TRBV7-9; abundance: .; j_gene: TRBJ2-5; d_gene: .
CDR3nt: TGTGCCTGGAGAACCGGGCCTAAGAGCTCCTACGAGCAGTACTTC; CDR3aa: CAWRTGPKSSYEQYF; v_gene: TRBV30; abundance: .; j_gene: TRBJ2-7; d_gene: .
CDR3nt: TGTGCCAGCAGTTTCCCTCAGACTAGCCACGAGCAGTACTTC; CDR3aa: CASSFPQTSHEQYF; v_gene: TRBV28; abundance: few; j_gene: TRBJ2-7; d_gene: TRBD2